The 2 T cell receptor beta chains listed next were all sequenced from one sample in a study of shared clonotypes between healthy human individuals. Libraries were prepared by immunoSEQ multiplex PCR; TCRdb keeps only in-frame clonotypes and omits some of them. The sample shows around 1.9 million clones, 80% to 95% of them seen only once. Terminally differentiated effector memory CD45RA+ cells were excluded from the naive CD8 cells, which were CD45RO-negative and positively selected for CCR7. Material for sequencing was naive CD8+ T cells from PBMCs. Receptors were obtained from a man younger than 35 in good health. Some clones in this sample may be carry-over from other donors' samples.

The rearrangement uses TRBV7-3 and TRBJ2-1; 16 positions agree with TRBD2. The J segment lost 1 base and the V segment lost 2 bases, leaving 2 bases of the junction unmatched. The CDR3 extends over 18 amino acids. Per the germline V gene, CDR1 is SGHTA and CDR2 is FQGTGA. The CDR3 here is CASSLGGLAGGSYNEQFF. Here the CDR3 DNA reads TGTGCCAGCAGCTTAGGGGGACTAGCGGGAGGGTCCTACAATGAGCAGTTCTTC.

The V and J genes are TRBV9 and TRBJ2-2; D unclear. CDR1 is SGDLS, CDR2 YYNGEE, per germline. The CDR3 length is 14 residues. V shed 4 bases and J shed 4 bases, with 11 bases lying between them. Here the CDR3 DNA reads TGTGCCAGCAGCCCAAGGATTAGCACCGGGGAGCTGTTTTTT. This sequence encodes CASSPRISTGELFF. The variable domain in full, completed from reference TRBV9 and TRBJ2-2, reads DSGVTQTPKHLITATGQRVTLRCSPRSGDLSVYWYQQSLDQGLQFLIQYYNGEERAKGNILERFSAQQFPDLHSELNLSSLELGDSALYFCASSPRISTGELFFGEGSRLTVL.